This T cell receptor beta chain was sequenced during a study of beta chain features in type 1 diabetes. Study in general: There was similarity between patients and healthy donors in age, gender and cell yields.

Study-level findings and limits: Naive, central memory and Treg TCRB repertoires appeared more alike in patients than in healthy donors. Shorter TCRB CDR3s, moderately but significantly so, were found in Type 1 diabetes patients in all four CD4+ subsets.

Markers CD45RO/CCR7/CD25/CD127/CD95/CD27 served to sort CD4+ naive, central memory, regulatory and stem cell-like memory cells. As regards this clone: Its antigen is unidentified.

Expressed TCRB transcripts got sequenced, as all isolated RNA was reverse transcribed. Assay used: immunoSEQ multiplex PCR; TCRdb lists only in-frame clones, some missing. This table has about 170,000 clones, approximately 7.8% appearing once. The germline V gene encodes CDR1 SGHRS and CDR2 YFSETQ. There are 12 residues in the CDR3. Trimming took 0 bases from V and 10 from J, leaving 10 bases between them. The TCR originated in a woman aged 40 to 50 with type 1 diabetes. The material sequenced was central memory CD4+ T cells from blood. This chain joins TRBV5-1 and TRBJ1-1; D is undetermined. The DNA for the CDR3 is TGCGCCAGCAGCTTGGATATCGGGAGAGCTTTCTTT. This encodes CASSLDIGRAFF. The whole variable domain, filled in from reference TRBV5-1 and TRBJ1-1, reads KAGVTQTPRYLIKTRGQQVTLSCSPISGHRSVSWYQQTPGQGLQFLFEYFSETQRNKGNFPGRFSGRQFSNSRSEMNVSTLELGDSALYLCASSLDIGRAFFGQGTRLTVV.